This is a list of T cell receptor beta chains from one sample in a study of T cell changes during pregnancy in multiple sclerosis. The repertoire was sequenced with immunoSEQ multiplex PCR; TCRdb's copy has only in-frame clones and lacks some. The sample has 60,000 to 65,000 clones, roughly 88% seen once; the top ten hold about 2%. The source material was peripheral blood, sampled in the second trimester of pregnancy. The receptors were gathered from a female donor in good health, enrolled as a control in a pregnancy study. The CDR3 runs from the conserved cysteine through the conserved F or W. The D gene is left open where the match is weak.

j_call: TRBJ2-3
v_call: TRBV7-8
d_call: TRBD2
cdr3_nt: TGTGCCAGCAGCTCAGGACTAGCGGGGGTTGGGGATACGCAGTATTTT
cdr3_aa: CASSSGLAGVGDTQYF

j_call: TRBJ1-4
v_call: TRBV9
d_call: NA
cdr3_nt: TGTGCCAGCAGCGTAGGGCCTAATGAAAAACTGTTTTTT
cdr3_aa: CASSVGPNEKLFF

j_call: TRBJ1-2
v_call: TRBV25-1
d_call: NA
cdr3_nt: TGTGCCAGCAGTGAAAGTCATGGGGGGTCCGACTATGGCTACACCTTC
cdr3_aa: CASSESHGGSDYGYTF

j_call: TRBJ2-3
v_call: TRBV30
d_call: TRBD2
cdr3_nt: TGTGCCTGGAGTGTAATCGAGGCGGGGGGCACAGATACGCAGTATTTT
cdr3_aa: CAWSVIEAGGTDTQYF

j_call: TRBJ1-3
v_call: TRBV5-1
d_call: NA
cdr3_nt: TGCGCCAGCAGCGCCGCCAGGTCCCCTGGAAACACCATATATTTT
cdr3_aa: CASSAARSPGNTIYF

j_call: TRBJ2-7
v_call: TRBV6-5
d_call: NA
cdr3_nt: TGTGCCAGCAGTAAGAGCCACTACGAGCAGTACTTC
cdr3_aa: CASSKSHYEQYF

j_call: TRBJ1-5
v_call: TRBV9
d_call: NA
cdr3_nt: TGTGCCAGCAGCGTAGGAGGAGGAGTCAATCAGCCCCAGCATTTT
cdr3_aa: CASSVGGGVNQPQHF

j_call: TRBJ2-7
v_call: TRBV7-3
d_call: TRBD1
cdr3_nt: TGTGCCAGCAGCTCGTCAGGGGGCGAGACAGGCGAGCAGTACTTC
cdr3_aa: CASSSSGGETGEQYF

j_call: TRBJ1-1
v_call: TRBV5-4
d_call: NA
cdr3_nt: TGTGCCAGCAGTTACCCCCGGGACACTGAAGCTTTCTTT
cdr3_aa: CASSYPRDTEAFF

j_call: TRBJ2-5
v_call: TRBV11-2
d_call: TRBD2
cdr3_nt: TGTGCCAGCAGCTTACTCCCCGGGGGGGCCGTCGTAGAGACCCAGTACTTC
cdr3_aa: CASSLLPGGAVVETQYF

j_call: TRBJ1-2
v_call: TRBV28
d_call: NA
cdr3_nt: TGTGCCATTCGACAGGAGGAAAACTATGGCTACACCTTC
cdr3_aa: CAIRQEENYGYTF

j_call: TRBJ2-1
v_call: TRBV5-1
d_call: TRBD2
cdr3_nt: TGCGCCAGCAGCTTGACGGGACTAGCGGGAGTAATCTACAATGAGCAGTTCTTC
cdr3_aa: CASSLTGLAGVIYNEQFF

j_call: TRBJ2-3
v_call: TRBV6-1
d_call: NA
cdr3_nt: TGTGCCAGCGGCCCAGGGTCCGGGACAGATACGCAGTATTTT
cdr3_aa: CASGPGSGTDTQYF

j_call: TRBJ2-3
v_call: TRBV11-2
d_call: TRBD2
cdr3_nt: TGTGCCAGCAGCGGGAGACTAGCGGGGGGGTCCGATACGCAGTATTTT
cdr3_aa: CASSGRLAGGSDTQYF

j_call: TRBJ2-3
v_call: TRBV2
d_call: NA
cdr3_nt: TGTGCCAGCAAAGGAGGGACCCACACAGATACGCAGTATTTT
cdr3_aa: CASKGGTHTDTQYF

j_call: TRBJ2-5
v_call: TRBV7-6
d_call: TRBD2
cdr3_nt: TGTGCCAGCAGCTCTAGCGGGGAGTACTCGGGGACCCAGTACTTC
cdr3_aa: CASSSSGEYSGTQYF

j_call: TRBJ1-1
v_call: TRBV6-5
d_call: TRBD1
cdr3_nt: TGTGCCAGCAAGGGGACAGGGTCGTTTCGCACTGAAGCTTTCTTT
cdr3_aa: CASKGTGSFRTEAFF

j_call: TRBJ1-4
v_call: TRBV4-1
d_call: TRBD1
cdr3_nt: TGCGCCAGCAGTCCCGGGACAGGGGATGAAAAACTGTTTTTT
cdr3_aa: CASSPGTGDEKLFF

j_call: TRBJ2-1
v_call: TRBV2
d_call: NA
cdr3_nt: TGTGCCAGCAGTCCAAATTACAATGAGCAGTTCTTC
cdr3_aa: CASSPNYNEQFF